The 21 T cell receptor beta chains below were found in one sample sequenced in a study of blood T cell repertoires in COVID-19. TCRdb's copy holds only in-frame clones and misses some; the assay was immunoSEQ multiplex PCR. The sample includes more than 65,000 clones, around 79% of them seen just once. The sample taken for sequencing was peripheral blood. Receptors originate from a man aged 55 to 70 with acute or convalescent COVID-19.

The chain couples TRBV9 to TRBJ1-3; D remains ambiguous. The CDR3 totals 18 residues. V was clipped by 0 bases and J by 0 bases, with 16 bases between them. Germline V gene data show CDR1 as SGDLS and CDR2 as YYNGEE. The CDR3: CASSVGLRGGISGNTIYF. CDR3 nucleotide sequence: TGTGCCAGCAGCGTAGGCCTTCGTGGCGGAATCTCTGGAAACACCATATATTTT.

This clone turned up a few times. The rearrangement joins TRBV19 to TRBJ1-2; 9 bases map to TRBD1. This CDR3 comprises 14 residues. The ends lost 6 bases at V and 2 bases at J; junction bases unmatched: 4. Germline V CDR1 and CDR2: LNHDA, SQIVND (reference sequence). The CDR3 reads CASRTGQGNYGYTF. In nucleotides, the CDR3 is TGTGCCAGTAGGACCGGACAGGGGAACTATGGCTACACCTTC.

J is TRBJ2-1 and V is TRBV5-1; TRBD1 might be the D (5 bases). The CDR3 is made up of 14 amino acids. Trimming took off 0 bases at V and 10 bases at J, with 14 bases between the two ends. Germline-derived CDR1 and CDR2 are SGHRS and YFSETQ. The CDR3 DNA sequence: TGCGCCAGCAGCTTGGGCCAGGGAAGTCGCGAGCAGTTCTTC. Translating gives CASSLGQGSREQFF.

The chain has TRBV4-3 and TRBJ1-1; D is unclear. The germline gives CDR1 LGHNA, CDR2 YSLEER. Trimming removed 0 bases from V and 5 bases from J, with 7 bases in between. The CDR3 runs to 13 residues. The CDR3 region is CASSQEAFTEAFF. The CDR3 nucleotides read TGCGCCAGCAGCCAAGAAGCCTTTACTGAAGCTTTCTTT.

The chain links TRBV11-3 to TRBJ1-4; 8 nucleotides agree with TRBD1. V lost 1 base, J lost 0 bases, and 4 bases stayed unmatched. The CDR3 length is 17 residues. Germline V gives CDR1 SGHNT, CDR2 YENEEA. The CDR3 loop reads CASSLGGTGSTNEKLFF. The CDR3 bases are TGTGCCAGCAGCTTAGGAGGGACAGGCTCAACTAATGAAAAACTGTTTTTT.

A word on this clone: The junction departs from the called germline gene at one end, perhaps through a read error. The CDR3 sequence: CASSDSRELSPLHF. DNA for the CDR3: TGTGCCAGCAGTGACTCTCGGGAATTATCACCCCTCCACTTT. The J gene is TRBJ1-6, the V gene TRBV6-2 or TRBV6-3; D call uncertain. The CDR3 extends over 14 amino acids. CDR1 and CDR2 (germline): MNHEY, SVGEGT.

This clone was counted only a few times. The chain combines TRBV24-1 with TRBJ1-2; TRBD1 might be the D (6 bases). In germline, CDR1 is KGHDR, CDR2 SFDVKD. The germline V and J ends were trimmed by 5 bases and 3 bases, with 6 bases remaining between them. This CDR3 has 12 residues. CDR3 amino acids: CATSAGDYGYTF. The CDR3 nucleotides are TGTGCCACCAGTGCAGGGGACTATGGCTACACCTTC.

CDR3 sequence (DNA): TGTGCCAGCTCACCGACCGGGAACTCCTACGAGCAGTACTTC. This sequence encodes CASSPTGNSYEQYF. This chain connects TRBV18 to TRBJ2-7; TRBD2 is a possible D gene (5 bases). In germline, CDR1 is KGHSH, CDR2 LQKENI. V was clipped by 3 bases and J by 0 bases, with 9 bases between them. The CDR3 loop spans 14 amino acids.

This clone appeared a single time. The V gene is TRBV7-6, the J gene TRBJ1-3; no clear D gene. Deletions cut 1 base from V and 0 bases from J, with 13 bases between. Per the germline V gene, CDR1 is SGHVS and CDR2 is FNYEAQ. The CDR3 has 17 residues. The CDR3 spells CASSLGTQRLSGNTIYF. The CDR3, as DNA: TGTGCCAGCAGCTTAGGAACCCAACGACTCTCTGGAAACACCATATATTTT.

The chain joins TRBV7-8 to TRBJ2-2; 8 positions match TRBD1. This CDR3 has 15 residues. CDR1 and CDR2 (germline): SGHVS, FQNEAQ. V lost 8 bases, J lost 5 bases, and 10 bases stayed unmatched. The CDR3 sequence: CASVPQGAITGELFF. The CDR3 DNA reads as TGTGCCAGCGTCCCTCAGGGGGCGATAACCGGGGAGCTGTTTTTT.

The chain is built from TRBV2 and TRBJ2-1, with D tentatively TRBD2 (7 bases). CDR3 size: 15 residues. Trimming removed 2 bases from V and 0 bases from J, with 8 bases in between. CDR1 is SNHLY and CDR2 is FYNNEI in the germline V gene. CDR3 sequence (DNA): TGTGCCAGCAGTGAAAGGGGGGGCTCCTACAATGAGCAGTTCTTC. Amino acid sequence: CASSERGGSYNEQFF. Filled out from reference TRBV2 and TRBJ2-1, the complete variable domain reads EPEVTQTPSHQVTQMGQEVILRCVPISNHLYFYWYRQILGQKVEFLVSFYNNEISEKSEIFDDQFSVERPDGSNFTLKIRSTKLEDSAMYFCASSERGGSYNEQFFGPGTRLTVL.

This chain joins TRBV14 and TRBJ1-6; 7 bases map to TRBD1. The CDR3 consists of 14 residues. Germline CDR1 is SGHDN and CDR2 is FVKESK. Germline trimming cut 3 bases from V and 10 bases from J; bases unmatched to any gene: 6. CDR3 DNA sequence: TGTGCCAGCAGCCAGGTGACAGGGATCTCACCCCTCCACTTT. Amino acid sequence: CASSQVTGISPLHF. The variable domain in full, with the rest retrieved from reference TRBV14 and TRBJ1-6, is EAGVTQFPSHSVIEKGQTVTLRCDPISGHDNLYWYRRVMGKEIKFLLHFVKESKQDESGMPNNRFLAERTGGTYSTLKVQPAELEDSGVYFCASSQVTGISPLHFGNGTRLTVT.

This clone was found a few times. The V call is TRBV7-9, the J call TRBJ2-5, with D possibly matching TRBD2 (7 bases). V was trimmed by 5 bases and J by 5 bases, leaving 15 bases between them. The CDR3 is 14 residues long. Germline CDR1 and CDR2: SEHNR and FQNEAQ (reference sequence). CDR3 nucleotides: TGTGCCAGCAGCCCAATCGGGGGGCGGGAGACCCAGTACTTC. Its protein product is CASSPIGGRETQYF.

This chain connects TRBV4-2 to TRBJ2-3; TRBD1 matches 7 bases. This CDR3 has 16 amino acids. CDR1 and CDR2 (germline): LGHNA, YNFKEQ. The V and J ends lost 4 bases and 0 bases, in that order; junction bases with no gene match: 7. The CDR3 loop reads CASSRTDRDSTDTQYF. In nucleotides, the CDR3 is TGTGCCAGCAGCCGAACCGACAGGGATAGCACAGATACGCAGTATTTT.

This sequence joins TRBV7-9 and TRBJ1-4; D is unclear. This CDR3 comprises 13 residues. V was clipped by 3 bases and J by 7 bases, with 9 bases between them. Germline V gives CDR1 SEHNR, CDR2 FQNEAQ (reference sequence). Here the CDR3 DNA reads TGTGCCAGCAGCTTCGGCGGTTCTGAAAAACTGTTTTTT. Translated: CASSFGGSEKLFF. Variable domain in full (rest from reference TRBV7-9 and TRBJ1-4): DTGVSQNPRHKITKRGQNVTFRCDPISEHNRLYWYRQTLGQGPEFLTYFQNEAQLEKSRLLSDRFSAERPKGSFSTLEIQRTEQGDSAMYLCASSFGGSEKLFFGSGTQLSVL.

V and J are TRBV2 and TRBJ1-2; D is undetermined. The germline V gene has CDR1 SNHLY and CDR2 FYNNEI. Trimming took 6 bases from V and 3 from J, leaving 11 bases between them. The length of the CDR3 is 13 residues. This CDR3 is CASRSIRDYGYTF. The DNA for the CDR3 is TGTGCCAGCAGATCAATCCGGGACTATGGCTACACCTTC.

The chain combines TRBV7-3 with TRBJ2-1, with D perhaps TRBD1 (6 bases). Between the trimmed V and J ends, which lost 4 bases and 7 bases, there was a span of 14 bases. Per germline, CDR1 SGHTA and CDR2 FQGTGA. The CDR3 length is 14 residues. In DNA form, the CDR3 reads TGTGCCAGCAGCTCCCCAGGGGAAATGAATGAGCAGTTCTTC. Protein sequence: CASSSPGEMNEQFF.

The rearrangement links TRBV19 to TRBJ1-2; D ambiguous. The germline V gene has CDR1 LNHDA and CDR2 SQIVND (reference sequence). V lost 4 bases to trimming and J lost 4 bases, with 7 bases between them. This CDR3 has 12 residues. The CDR3 loop is CASSTHSYGYTF. The CDR3 DNA sequence: TGTGCCAGTAGTACTCACAGCTATGGCTACACCTTC. Drawing the rest from reference TRBV19 and TRBJ1-2, the complete variable domain is DGGITQSPKYLFRKEGQNVTLSCEQNLNHDAMYWYRQDPGQGLRLIYYSQIVNDFQKGDIAEGYSVSREKKESFPLTVTSAQKNPTAFYLCASSTHSYGYTFGSGTRLTVV.

J is TRBJ1-6 and V is TRBV5-4; maybe TRBD1 (5 bases). Deletions cut 2 bases from V and 9 bases from J, with 12 bases between. Per germline, CDR1 SGHNT and CDR2 YYREEE (reference sequence). This CDR3 contains 14 residues. The DNA for the CDR3 is TGTGCCAGCAGCTTCACGGGGGTCCGTTCACCCCTCCACTTT. Protein sequence: CASSFTGVRSPLHF. Drawing the rest from reference TRBV5-4 and TRBJ1-6, the complete variable domain is ETGVTQSPTHLIKTRGQQVTLRCSSQSGHNTVSWYQQALGQGPQFIFQYYREEENGRGNFPPRFSGLQFPNYSSELNVNALELDDSALYLCASSFTGVRSPLHFGNGTRLTVT.

This clone was detected a few times. J is TRBJ1-5 and V is TRBV6-2 or TRBV6-3; D gene unclear. CDR3 length: 15 amino acids. The germline CDR1 and CDR2 sequences are MNHEY and SVGEGT. V was trimmed by 6 bases and J by 4 bases, leaving 16 bases between them. Here the CDR3 reads CASSPPGNKNQPQHF. The CDR3 DNA reads as TGTGCCAGCAGCCCCCCAGGAAATAAGAATCAGCCCCAGCATTTT.

This clone was found a few times. This sequence joins TRBV5-6 and TRBJ1-2; D unresolved. V gave up 1 base and J gave up 4 bases, with 11 bases separating them. CDR1 SGHDT and CDR2 YYEEEE come from the germline V gene. This CDR3 has 14 residues. CDR3 DNA sequence: TGTGCCAGCAGCTTGCCGGTCTCCCTCTATGGCTACACCTTC. Translation: CASSLPVSLYGYTF.